A single sample is the source of the 7 T cell receptor beta chains below, sequenced in a study of blood T cell repertoires in COVID-19. Generated by immunoSEQ multiplex PCR, the TCRdb table keeps only in-frame clones and is missing some. The sample lists some 300,000 clones, 88% occurring once. The sample consisted of peripheral blood. These receptors were taken from a woman younger than 45 who had recovered from COVID-19.

The chain uses TRBV9 and TRBJ1-1; no clear D gene. Germline V gene lookup returns CDR1 SGDLS and CDR2 YYNGEE. Trimming pared 0 bases from V and 1 base from J, leaving 10 bases between. The CDR3 length is 15 residues. CDR3 amino acids: CASSVAGRSNTEAFF. In DNA, the CDR3 is TGTGCCAGCAGCGTAGCGGGGAGATCGAACACTGAAGCTTTCTTT.

The chain has TRBV19 and TRBJ2-1; the match to TRBD1 covers 7 bases. The germline V gene encodes CDR1 LNHDA and CDR2 SQIVND (reference sequence). The CDR3 covers 16 residues. Germline trimming cut 5 bases from V and 0 bases from J; bases unmatched to any gene: 7. The CDR3 loop is CASSLQGLSSYNEQFF. CDR3 nucleotide sequence: TGTGCCAGTAGTTTACAGGGGCTTAGCTCCTACAATGAGCAGTTCTTC.

The chain has TRBV5-1 and TRBJ2-5, with 8 positions matching TRBD1. V dropped 4 bases and J dropped 1; count of bases not matched to a gene: 3. Germline-derived CDR1 and CDR2 are SGHRS and YFSETQ. The CDR3 is 14 amino acids. CDR3: CASSGGTGQETQYF. CDR3 coding DNA: TGCGCCAGCAGCGGAGGGACAGGCCAAGAGACCCAGTACTTC.

This chain joins TRBV21-1 and TRBJ1-5. TRBV21-1 is designated a pseudogene. CDR3 length: 13 residues. In nucleotides, the CDR3 is TGTGCCAGCAGCAAAGGAGAGAGTGGGCCCCAGCATTTT. Its protein product is CASSKGESGPQHF.

This rearrangement joins TRBV6-5 to TRBJ1-2, with 10 positions matching TRBD1. Unmatched junction bases numbered 5, after V lost 7 bases and J lost 0 bases. The CDR3 length is 15 residues. CDR1 and CDR2 (germline): MNHEY, SVGAGI. DNA of the CDR3: TGTGCCAGCACCGACAGGGGGCGACCTAACTATGGCTACACCTTC. It is translated as CASTDRGRPNYGYTF.

The chain joins TRBV9 to TRBJ1-6, with D possibly being TRBD1 (6 bases). Germline loops: CDR1 SGDLS, CDR2 YYNGEE. The CDR3 has 13 residues. V was pared by 4 bases and J by 11 bases, with 13 bases between. The CDR3 sequence: CASSITGLAPLHF. The CDR3, as DNA: TGTGCCAGCAGCATAACAGGGCTGGCACCCCTCCACTTT.

The chain uses TRBV4-3 and TRBJ2-2; D call uncertain. Per germline, CDR1 LGHNA and CDR2 YSLEER. V lost 0 bases to trimming and J lost 0 bases, with 8 bases between them. CDR3 size: 16 residues. Here the CDR3 DNA reads TGCGCCAGCAGCCAAGATCGGTTAGCGAACACCGGGGAGCTGTTTTTT. Protein: CASSQDRLANTGELFF.